This TCR beta chain was profiled in a study of blood T cell repertoires in COVID-19. As for the study in general: T cells, B-cell-depleted T cells, or PBMCs supplied cDNA or gDNA.

The CDR3 is 14 amino acids. J was trimmed by 4 bases and V by 4 bases; bases with no gene match: 4. The germline V gene encodes CDR1 SGHRS and CDR2 YFSETQ. Authors' analysis steps: Nucleated cell number was recorded as an estimate derived from reference gene primer amplification. Clones were sequenced by immunoSEQ multiplex PCR, and TCRdb holds only the in-frame ones, with some missing. V and J calls and clone size are copied from that table; D and trimming were computed from the DNA. The sample has about 200,000 clones, around 90% seen once. Participants were aged about 18 to 89 years from approximately 24 US areas. Cohort 3 donors were reported recovered after two negative PCRs, clearance, or symptom resolution.

Sample: PBMCs or T cells enriched from blood (not recorded which). The chain joins TRBV5-1 to TRBJ2-1; TRBD1 matches 8 bases. The sequence was obtained from a woman aged 18-29 years who had recovered from COVID-19. In nucleotides, the CDR3 is TGCGCCAGCAGCGTGACAGGGGCTTACAATGAGCAGTTCTTC. It is translated as CASSVTGAYNEQFF. Together with reference TRBV5-1 and TRBJ2-1, the CDR3 gives the full variable domain: KAGVTQTPRYLIKTRGQQVTLSCSPISGHRSVSWYQQTPGQGLQFLFEYFSETQRNKGNFPGRFSGRQFSNSRSEMNVSTLELGDSALYLCASSVTGAYNEQFFGPGTRLTVL.